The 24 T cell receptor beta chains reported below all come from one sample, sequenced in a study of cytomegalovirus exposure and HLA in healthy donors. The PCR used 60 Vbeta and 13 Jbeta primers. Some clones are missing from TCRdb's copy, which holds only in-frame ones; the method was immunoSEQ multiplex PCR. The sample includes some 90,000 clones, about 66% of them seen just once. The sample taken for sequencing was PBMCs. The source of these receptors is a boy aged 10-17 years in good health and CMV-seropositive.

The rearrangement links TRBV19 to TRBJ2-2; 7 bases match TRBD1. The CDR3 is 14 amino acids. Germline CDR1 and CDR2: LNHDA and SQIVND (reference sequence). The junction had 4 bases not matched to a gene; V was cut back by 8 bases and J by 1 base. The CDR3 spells CASWTGQNTGELFF. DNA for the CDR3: TGTGCCAGTTGGACAGGTCAGAACACCGGGGAGCTGTTTTTT.

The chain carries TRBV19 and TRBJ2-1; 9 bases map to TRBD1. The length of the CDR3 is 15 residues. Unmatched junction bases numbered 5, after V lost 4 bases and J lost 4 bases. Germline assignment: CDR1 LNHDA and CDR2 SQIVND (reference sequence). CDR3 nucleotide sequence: TGTGCCAGTAGTAGGGGACAGGGAACTTACAATGAGCAGTTCTTC. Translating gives CASSRGQGTYNEQFF.

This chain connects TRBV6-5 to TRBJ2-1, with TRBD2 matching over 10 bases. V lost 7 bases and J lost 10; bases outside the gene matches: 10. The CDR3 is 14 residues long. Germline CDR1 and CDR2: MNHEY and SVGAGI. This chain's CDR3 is CASMPSGGAREQFF. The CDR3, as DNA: TGTGCCAGCATGCCCAGCGGGGGGGCCCGCGAGCAGTTCTTC.

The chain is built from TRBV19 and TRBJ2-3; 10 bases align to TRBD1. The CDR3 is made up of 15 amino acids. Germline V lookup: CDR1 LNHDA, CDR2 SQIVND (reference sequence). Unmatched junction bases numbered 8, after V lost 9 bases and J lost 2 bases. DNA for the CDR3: TGTGCCAGCGGTTCCGGGACAGGGGTCACAGATACGCAGTATTTT. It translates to CASGSGTGVTDTQYF.

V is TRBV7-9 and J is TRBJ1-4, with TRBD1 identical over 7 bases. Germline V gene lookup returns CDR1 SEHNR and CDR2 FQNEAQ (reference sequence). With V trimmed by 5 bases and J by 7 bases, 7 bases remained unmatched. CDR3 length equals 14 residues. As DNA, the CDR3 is TGTGCCAGCAGCGCTACAGGGGACGGTGAAAAACTGTTTTTT. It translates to CASSATGDGEKLFF. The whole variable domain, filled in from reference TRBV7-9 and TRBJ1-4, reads DTGVSQNPRHKITKRGQNVTFRCDPISEHNRLYWYRQTLGQGPEFLTYFQNEAQLEKSRLLSDRFSAERPKGSFSTLEIQRTEQGDSAMYLCASSATGDGEKLFFGSGTQLSVL.

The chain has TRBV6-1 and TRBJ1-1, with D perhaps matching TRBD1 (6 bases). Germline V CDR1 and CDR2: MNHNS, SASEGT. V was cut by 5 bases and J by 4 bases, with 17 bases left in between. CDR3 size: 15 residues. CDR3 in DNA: TGTGCCAGCAGTACACTACAGGGTATGGGCACTGAAGCTTTCTTT. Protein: CASSTLQGMGTEAFF.

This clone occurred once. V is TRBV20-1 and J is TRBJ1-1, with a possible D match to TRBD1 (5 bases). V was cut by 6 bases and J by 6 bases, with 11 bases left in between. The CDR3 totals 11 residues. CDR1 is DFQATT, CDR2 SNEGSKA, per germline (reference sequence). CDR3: CSARGVAEAFF. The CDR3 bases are TGCAGTGCCCGGGGGGTAGCTGAAGCTTTCTTT.

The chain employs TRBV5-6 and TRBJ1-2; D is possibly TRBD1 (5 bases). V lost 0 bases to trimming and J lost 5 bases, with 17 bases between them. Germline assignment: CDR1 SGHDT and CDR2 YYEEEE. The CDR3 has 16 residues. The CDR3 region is CASSLVPGSGGYGYTF. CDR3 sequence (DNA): TGTGCCAGCAGCTTGGTCCCGGGCTCGGGGGGTTATGGCTACACCTTC.

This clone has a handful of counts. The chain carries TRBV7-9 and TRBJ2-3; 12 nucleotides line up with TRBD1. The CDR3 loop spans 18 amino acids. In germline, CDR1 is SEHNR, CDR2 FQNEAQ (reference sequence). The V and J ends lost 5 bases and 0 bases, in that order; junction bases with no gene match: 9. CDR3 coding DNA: TGTGCCAGCAGCCCGGGGACAGGGGGCCCCTCTAGCACAGATACGCAGTATTTT. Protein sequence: CASSPGTGGPSSTDTQYF.

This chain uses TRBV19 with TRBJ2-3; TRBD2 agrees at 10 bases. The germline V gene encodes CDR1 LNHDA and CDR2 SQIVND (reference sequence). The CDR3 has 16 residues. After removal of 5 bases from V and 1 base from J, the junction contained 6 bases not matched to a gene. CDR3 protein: CASSPLAGGGTDTQYF. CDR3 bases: TGTGCCAGTAGTCCTTTAGCGGGAGGCGGCACAGATACGCAGTATTTT.

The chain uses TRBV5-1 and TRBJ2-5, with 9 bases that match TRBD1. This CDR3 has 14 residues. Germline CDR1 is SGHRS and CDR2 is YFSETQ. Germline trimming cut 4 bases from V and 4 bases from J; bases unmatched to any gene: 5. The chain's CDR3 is CASSTGQGRETQYF. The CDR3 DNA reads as TGCGCCAGCAGCACGGGACAGGGCCGAGAGACCCAGTACTTC.

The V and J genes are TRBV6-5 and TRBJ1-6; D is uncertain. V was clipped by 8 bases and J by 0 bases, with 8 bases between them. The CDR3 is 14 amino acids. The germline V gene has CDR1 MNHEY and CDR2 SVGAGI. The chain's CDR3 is CASRRSSYNSPLHF. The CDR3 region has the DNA TGTGCCAGCCGAAGGAGCTCCTATAATTCACCCCTCCACTTT.

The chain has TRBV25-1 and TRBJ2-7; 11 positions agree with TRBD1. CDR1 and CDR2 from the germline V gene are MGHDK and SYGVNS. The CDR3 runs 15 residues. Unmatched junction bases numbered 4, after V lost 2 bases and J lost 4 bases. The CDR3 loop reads CASSEEGQGEYEQYF. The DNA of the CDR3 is TGTGCCAGCAGTGAAGAGGGACAGGGGGAGTACGAGCAGTACTTC.

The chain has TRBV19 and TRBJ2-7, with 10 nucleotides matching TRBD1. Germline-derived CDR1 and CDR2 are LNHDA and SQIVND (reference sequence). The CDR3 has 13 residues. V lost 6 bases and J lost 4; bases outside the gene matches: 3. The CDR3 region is CASSRDRGYEQYF. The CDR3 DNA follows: TGTGCCAGTAGCCGGGACAGGGGTTACGAGCAGTACTTC. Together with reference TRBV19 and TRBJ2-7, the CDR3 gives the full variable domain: DGGITQSPKYLFRKEGQNVTLSCEQNLNHDAMYWYRQDPGQGLRLIYYSQIVNDFQKGDIAEGYSVSREKKESFPLTVTSAQKNPTAFYLCASSRDRGYEQYFGPGTRLTVT.

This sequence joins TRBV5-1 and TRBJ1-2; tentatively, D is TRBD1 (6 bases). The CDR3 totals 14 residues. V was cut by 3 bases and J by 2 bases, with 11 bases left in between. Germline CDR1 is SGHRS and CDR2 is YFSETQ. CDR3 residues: CASSSRTANYGYTF. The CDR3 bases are TGCGCCAGCAGCTCGAGGACAGCGAACTATGGCTACACCTTC.

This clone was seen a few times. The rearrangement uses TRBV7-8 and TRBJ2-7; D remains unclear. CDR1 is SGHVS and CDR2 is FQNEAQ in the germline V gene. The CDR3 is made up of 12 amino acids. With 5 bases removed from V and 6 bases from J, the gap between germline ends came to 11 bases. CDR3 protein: CASSARFGEQYF. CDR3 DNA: TGTGCCAGCAGCGCGAGGTTCGGCGAGCAGTACTTC.

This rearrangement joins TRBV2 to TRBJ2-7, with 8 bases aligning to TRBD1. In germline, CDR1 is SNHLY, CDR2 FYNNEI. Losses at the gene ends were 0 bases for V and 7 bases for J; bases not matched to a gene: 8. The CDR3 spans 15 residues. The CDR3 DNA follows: TGTGCCAGCAGTGAAGCAGGGACAGGTTTTCGGGAGCAGTACTTC. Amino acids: CASSEAGTGFREQYF.

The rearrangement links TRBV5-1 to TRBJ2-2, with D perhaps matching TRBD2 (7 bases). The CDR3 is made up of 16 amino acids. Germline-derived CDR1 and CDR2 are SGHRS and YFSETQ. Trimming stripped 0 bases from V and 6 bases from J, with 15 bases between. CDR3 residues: CASSLDVPGGPGELFF. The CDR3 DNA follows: TGCGCCAGCAGCTTGGACGTCCCGGGGGGCCCCGGGGAGCTGTTTTTT.

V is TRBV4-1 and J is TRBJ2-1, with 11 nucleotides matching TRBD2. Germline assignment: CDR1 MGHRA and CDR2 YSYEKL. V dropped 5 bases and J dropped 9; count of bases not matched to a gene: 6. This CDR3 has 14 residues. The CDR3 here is CASSSTSGVGEQFF. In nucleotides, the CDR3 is TGCGCCAGCAGCTCGACTAGCGGGGTCGGTGAGCAGTTCTTC.

In DNA form, the CDR3 reads TGTGCCAGCAGCTTCAGGGCCTGGGGTCAGCCCCAGCATTTT. Amino acids: CASSFRAWGQPQHF. This chain joins TRBV7-2 and TRBJ1-5, with a weak D call TRBD1 (5 bases). V lost 3 bases to trimming and J lost 6 bases, with 12 bases between them. The CDR3 is 14 amino acids. Germline CDR1 is SGHTA and CDR2 is FQGNSA.

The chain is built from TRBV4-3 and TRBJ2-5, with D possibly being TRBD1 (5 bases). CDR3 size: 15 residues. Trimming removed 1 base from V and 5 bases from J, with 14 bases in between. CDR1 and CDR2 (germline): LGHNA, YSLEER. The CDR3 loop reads CASSQGWQGVETQYF. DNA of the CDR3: TGCGCCAGCAGCCAAGGGTGGCAAGGGGTGGAGACCCAGTACTTC.

The CDR3, as DNA: TGCGCCAGCAGCCGGACAGAATCCTACGAGCAGTACTTC. Translation gives CASSRTESYEQYF. This rearrangement joins TRBV5-1 to TRBJ2-7, with D perhaps TRBD1 (6 bases). The germline V gene encodes CDR1 SGHRS and CDR2 YFSETQ. This CDR3 is 13 amino acids long. Deletions cut 4 bases from V and 1 base from J, with 9 bases between.

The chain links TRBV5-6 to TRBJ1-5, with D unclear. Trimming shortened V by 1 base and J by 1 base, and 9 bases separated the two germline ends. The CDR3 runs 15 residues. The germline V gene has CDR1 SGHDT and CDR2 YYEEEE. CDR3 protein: CASSLSGWSNQPQHF. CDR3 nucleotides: TGTGCCAGCAGCTTGTCAGGATGGAGCAATCAGCCCCAGCATTTT.

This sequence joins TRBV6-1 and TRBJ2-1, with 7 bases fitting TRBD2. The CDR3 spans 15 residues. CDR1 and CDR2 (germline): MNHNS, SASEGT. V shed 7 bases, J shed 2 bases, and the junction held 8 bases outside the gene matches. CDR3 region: CASTSMAGAYNEQFF. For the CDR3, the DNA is TGTGCCAGCACCTCGATGGCGGGAGCCTACAATGAGCAGTTCTTC.